Listed below are T cell receptor beta chains from one sample, sequenced in a study of T-cell reconstitution after alpha-beta-depleted transplantation in children. TCRdb passed the PCR reads through MiXCR, listing each CDR3 protein once. The table records 200,000 to 250,000 distinct CDR3 sequences, 20% to 30% of them present only once. This material consisted of PBMCs, mostly from graft donor cells, taken 360 days after TCRalphabeta/CD19-depleted stem cell transplant. Every receptor here comes from a female patient between 2 and 15 years old who had a stem cell transplant for congenital amegakaryocytic thrombocytopenia, so the T cells may come from the graft donor. The CDR3 runs from the conserved cysteine through the conserved F or W. A D gene is named only where the DNA matches it firmly. Clone size is not always given. Where it is, it says once, few, many or a class for expanded clones.

j_call: TRBJ2-7
v_call: TRBV20-1
d_call: -
clone_size: -
cdr3_length: 15
cdr3_aa: CSARDSTPGPYEQYF
cdr3_nt: TGCAGTGCTAGAGATTCGACTCCTGGGCCCTACGAGCAGTACTTC

j_call: TRBJ2-1
v_call: TRBV11-3
d_call: -
clone_size: -
cdr3_length: 15
cdr3_aa: CASSLEGLKTNEQFF
cdr3_nt: TGTGCCAGCAGCTTAGAAGGGCTCAAGACCAATGAGCAGTTCTTC

j_call: TRBJ2-1
v_call: TRBV6-4
d_call: -
clone_size: -
cdr3_length: 14
cdr3_aa: CASSATSADNEQFF
cdr3_nt: TGTGCCAGCAGTGCGACGAGCGCCGACAATGAGCAGTTCTTC

j_call: TRBJ2-1
v_call: TRBV27
d_call: -
clone_size: few
cdr3_length: 13
cdr3_aa: CASSLYKAGEQFF
cdr3_nt: TGTGCCAGCAGTTTATACAAGGCAGGCGAGCAGTTCTTC

j_call: TRBJ1-3
v_call: TRBV5-1
d_call: -
clone_size: once
cdr3_length: 14
cdr3_aa: CASSVGGTGNTIYF
cdr3_nt: TGCGCCAGCAGCGTAGGGGGTACTGGAAACACCATATATTTT

j_call: TRBJ2-7
v_call: TRBV7-2
d_call: -
clone_size: -
cdr3_length: 14
cdr3_aa: CASSASTGAYEQYF
cdr3_nt: TGTGCCAGCAGCGCTTCGACTGGGGCCTACGAGCAGTACTTC

j_call: TRBJ2-1
v_call: TRBV19
d_call: -
clone_size: once
cdr3_length: 14
cdr3_aa: CASSQRALPNEQFF
cdr3_nt: TGTGCCAGTTCCCAGCGGGCCCTGCCCAATGAGCAGTTCTTC

j_call: TRBJ2-1
v_call: TRBV24-1
d_call: TRBD1
clone_size: -
cdr3_length: 16
cdr3_aa: CATSERPGQGLHEQFF
cdr3_nt: TGTGCCACCAGTGAGCGACCGGGACAGGGTTTACATGAGCAGTTCTTC

j_call: TRBJ2-7
v_call: TRBV28
d_call: -
clone_size: once
cdr3_length: 16
cdr3_aa: CASSFPPGEIRTEQYF
cdr3_nt: TGTGCCAGCAGTTTCCCACCGGGCGAAATAAGGACTGAGCAGTACTTC

j_call: TRBJ1-5
v_call: TRBV18
d_call: -
clone_size: -
cdr3_length: 14
cdr3_aa: CASSPPQVEQPQHF
cdr3_nt: TGTGCCAGCTCACCCCCACAGGTGGAGCAGCCCCAGCATTTT

j_call: TRBJ2-2
v_call: TRBV5-1
d_call: -
clone_size: -
cdr3_length: 17
cdr3_aa: CASSLRYWLSNTGELFF
cdr3_nt: TGCGCCAGCAGCTTGAGGTACTGGCTATCGAACACCGGGGAGCTGTTTTTT

j_call: TRBJ2-1
v_call: TRBV5-1
d_call: TRBD2
clone_size: -
cdr3_length: 15
cdr3_aa: CASSGAGGSYNEQFF
cdr3_nt: TGCGCCAGCAGCGGCGCGGGGGGGTCTTACAATGAGCAGTTCTTC

j_call: TRBJ2-1
v_call: TRBV12-3/TRBV12-4
d_call: -
clone_size: -
cdr3_length: 16
cdr3_aa: CASSPIVAGRYNEQFF
cdr3_nt: TGTGCCAGCAGTCCGATAGTGGCAGGGCGGTACAATGAGCAGTTCTTC

j_call: TRBJ2-3
v_call: TRBV20-1
d_call: -
clone_size: few
cdr3_length: 15
cdr3_aa: CSARDRLDYTDTQYF
cdr3_nt: TGCAGTGCTAGAGATAGACTAGACTACACAGATACGCAGTATTTT

j_call: TRBJ2-1
v_call: TRBV30
d_call: TRBD2
clone_size: few
cdr3_length: 13
cdr3_aa: CAWTGGPYNEQFF
cdr3_nt: TGTGCCTGGACGGGGGGGCCCTACAATGAGCAGTTCTTC

j_call: TRBJ1-2
v_call: TRBV14
d_call: -
clone_size: -
cdr3_length: 14
cdr3_aa: CASSQDTSNYGYTF
cdr3_nt: TGTGCCAGCAGCCAAGATACTTCTAACTATGGCTACACCTTC

j_call: TRBJ1-1
v_call: TRBV4-2
d_call: -
clone_size: few
cdr3_length: 15
cdr3_aa: CASSQEGGRNTEAFF
cdr3_nt: TGTGCCAGCAGCCAAGAGGGGGGGCGAAACACTGAAGCTTTCTTT

j_call: TRBJ2-3
v_call: TRBV12-3/TRBV12-4
d_call: TRBD1
clone_size: -
cdr3_length: 14
cdr3_aa: CASSHGQGADTQYF
cdr3_nt: TGTGCCAGCAGTCATGGACAGGGAGCAGATACGCAGTATTTT

j_call: TRBJ1-1
v_call: TRBV28
d_call: TRBD1
clone_size: -
cdr3_length: 16
cdr3_aa: CASQLVRGQGNTEAFF
cdr3_nt: TGTGCCAGCCAACTCGTCAGGGGGCAAGGGAACACTGAAGCTTTCTTT

j_call: TRBJ2-1
v_call: TRBV6-4
d_call: TRBD2
clone_size: -
cdr3_length: 15
cdr3_aa: CASSVGLAANNEQFF
cdr3_nt: TGTGCCAGCAGTGTAGGTCTAGCGGCAAACAATGAGCAGTTCTTC

j_call: TRBJ1-4
v_call: TRBV29-1
d_call: TRBD1
clone_size: -
cdr3_length: 15
cdr3_aa: CSVEAQGARGEKLFF
cdr3_nt: TGCAGCGTTGAAGCGCAGGGGGCAAGGGGTGAAAAACTGTTTTTT

j_call: TRBJ2-2
v_call: TRBV13
d_call: -
clone_size: -
cdr3_length: 13
cdr3_aa: CASSHAGSGELFF
cdr3_nt: TGTGCCAGCAGCCATGCAGGGTCCGGGGAGCTGTTTTTT

j_call: TRBJ1-5
v_call: TRBV6-4
d_call: -
clone_size: few
cdr3_length: 15
cdr3_aa: CASSPPTGSYQPQHF
cdr3_nt: TGTGCCAGCAGTCCCCCCACGGGGAGTTATCAGCCCCAGCATTTT

j_call: TRBJ2-7
v_call: TRBV30
d_call: -
clone_size: few
cdr3_length: 13
cdr3_aa: CAWREWRTYEQYF
cdr3_nt: TGTGCCTGGAGGGAATGGAGGACCTACGAGCAGTACTTC

j_call: TRBJ2-2
v_call: TRBV11-2
d_call: -
clone_size: few
cdr3_length: 12
cdr3_aa: CASSLVSRELFF
cdr3_nt: TGTGCCAGCAGCTTAGTCTCGAGGGAGCTGTTTTTT

j_call: TRBJ2-1
v_call: TRBV5-1
d_call: -
clone_size: few
cdr3_length: 16
cdr3_aa: CASSLARSTTNNEQFF
cdr3_nt: TGCGCCAGCAGCTTGGCTAGATCAACAACAAACAATGAGCAGTTCTTC

j_call: TRBJ2-1
v_call: TRBV7-9
d_call: -
clone_size: -
cdr3_length: 11
cdr3_aa: CASTTYNEQFF
cdr3_nt: TGTGCCAGCACCACTTACAATGAGCAGTTCTTC

j_call: TRBJ2-1
v_call: TRBV20-1
d_call: TRBD1
clone_size: few
cdr3_length: 14
cdr3_aa: CSAADRGRVNEQFF
cdr3_nt: TGCAGTGCCGCGGACAGGGGGCGCGTTAATGAGCAGTTCTTC

j_call: TRBJ2-1
v_call: TRBV7-3
d_call: TRBD1
clone_size: -
cdr3_length: 16
cdr3_aa: CASSLELSGGYNEQFF
cdr3_nt: TGTGCCAGCAGCTTAGAATTGTCAGGGGGCTACAATGAGCAGTTCTTC

j_call: TRBJ2-7
v_call: TRBV7-2
d_call: TRBD1
clone_size: -
cdr3_length: 12
cdr3_aa: CASRDRGNEQYF
cdr3_nt: TGTGCCAGCCGGGACAGGGGAAACGAGCAGTACTTC

j_call: TRBJ2-7
v_call: TRBV11-2
d_call: TRBD1
clone_size: many
cdr3_length: 13
cdr3_aa: CASSWTGADEQYF
cdr3_nt: TGTGCCAGCAGCTGGACAGGGGCTGACGAGCAGTACTTC

j_call: TRBJ2-7
v_call: TRBV4-1
d_call: TRBD1
clone_size: -
cdr3_length: 15
cdr3_aa: CASSHGQGKGSEQYF
cdr3_nt: TGCGCCAGCAGCCACGGACAGGGAAAGGGTTCCGAGCAGTACTTC

j_call: TRBJ2-3
v_call: TRBV6-5
d_call: -
clone_size: -
cdr3_length: 13
cdr3_aa: CASSYSGADTQYF
cdr3_nt: TGTGCCAGCAGTTACTCCGGAGCAGATACGCAGTATTTT

j_call: TRBJ2-3
v_call: TRBV6-1
d_call: -
clone_size: -
cdr3_length: 15
cdr3_aa: CASMGRRDFTDTQYF
cdr3_nt: TGTGCCAGCATGGGGAGGCGGGATTTCACAGATACGCAGTATTTT

j_call: TRBJ1-5
v_call: TRBV3-1
d_call: -
clone_size: -
cdr3_length: 16
cdr3_aa: CASSQGVVRSNQPQHF
cdr3_nt: TGTGCCAGCAGCCAAGGGGTTGTTCGTAGCAATCAGCCCCAGCATTTT

j_call: TRBJ2-7
v_call: TRBV28
d_call: -
clone_size: -
cdr3_length: 12
cdr3_aa: CASSFAGYEQYF
cdr3_nt: TGTGCCAGCAGTTTCGCAGGCTACGAGCAGTACTTC

j_call: TRBJ1-2
v_call: TRBV29-1
d_call: TRBD1
clone_size: few
cdr3_length: 12
cdr3_aa: CSVKGATDGYTF
cdr3_nt: TGCAGCGTTAAGGGGGCGACGGATGGCTACACCTTC

j_call: TRBJ2-1
v_call: TRBV29-1
d_call: TRBD2
clone_size: -
cdr3_length: 15
cdr3_aa: CSVEGPGTSGWAQFF
cdr3_nt: TGCAGCGTTGAAGGCCCTGGGACTAGCGGTTGGGCGCAGTTCTTC

j_call: TRBJ2-7
v_call: TRBV12-3/TRBV12-4
d_call: -
clone_size: few
cdr3_length: 15
cdr3_aa: CASSLSRGKAYEQYF
cdr3_nt: TGTGCCAGCAGTTTATCCCGGGGTAAGGCCTACGAGCAGTACTTC

j_call: TRBJ2-3
v_call: TRBV5-1
d_call: TRBD2
clone_size: -
cdr3_length: 18
cdr3_aa: CASSLGVLLAGAADTQYF
cdr3_nt: TGCGCCAGCAGCTTGGGGGTGCTTCTAGCGGGGGCGGCAGATACGCAGTATTTT

j_call: TRBJ2-5
v_call: TRBV4-2
d_call: -
clone_size: few
cdr3_length: 15
cdr3_aa: CASSEQVPNQETQYF
cdr3_nt: TGTGCCAGCAGCGAACAGGTGCCCAACCAAGAGACCCAGTACTTC